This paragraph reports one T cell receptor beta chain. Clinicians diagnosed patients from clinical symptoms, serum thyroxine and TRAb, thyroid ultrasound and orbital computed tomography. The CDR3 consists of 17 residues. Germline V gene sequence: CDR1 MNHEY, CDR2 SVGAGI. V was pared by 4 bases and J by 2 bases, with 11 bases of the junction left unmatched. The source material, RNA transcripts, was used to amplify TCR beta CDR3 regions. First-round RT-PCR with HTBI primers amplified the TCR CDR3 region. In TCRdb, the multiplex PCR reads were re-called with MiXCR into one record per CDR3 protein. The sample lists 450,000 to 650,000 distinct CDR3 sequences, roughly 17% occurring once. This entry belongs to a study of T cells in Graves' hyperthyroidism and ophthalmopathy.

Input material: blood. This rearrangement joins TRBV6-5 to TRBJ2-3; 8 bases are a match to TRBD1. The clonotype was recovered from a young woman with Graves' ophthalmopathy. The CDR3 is CASSSRQGRFITDTQYF. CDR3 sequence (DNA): TGTGCCAGCAGTTCACGACAGGGGCGATTCATCACAGATACGCAGTATTTT.